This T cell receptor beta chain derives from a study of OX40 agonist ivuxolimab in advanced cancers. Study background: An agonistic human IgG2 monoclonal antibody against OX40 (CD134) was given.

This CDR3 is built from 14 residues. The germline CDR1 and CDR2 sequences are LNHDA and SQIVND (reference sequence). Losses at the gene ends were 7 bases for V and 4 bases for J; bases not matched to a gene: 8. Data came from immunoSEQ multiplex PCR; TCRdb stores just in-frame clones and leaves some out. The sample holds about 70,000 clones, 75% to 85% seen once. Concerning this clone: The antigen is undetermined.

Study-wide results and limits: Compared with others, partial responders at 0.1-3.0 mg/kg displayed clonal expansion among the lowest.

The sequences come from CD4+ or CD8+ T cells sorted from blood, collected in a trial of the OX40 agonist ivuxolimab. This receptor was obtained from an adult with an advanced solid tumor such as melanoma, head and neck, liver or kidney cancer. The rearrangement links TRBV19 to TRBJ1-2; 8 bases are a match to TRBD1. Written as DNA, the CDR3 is TGTGCCAGTAATAGACAGGGGACGGGCTATGGCTACACCTTC. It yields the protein CASNRQGTGYGYTF.